Each of the 9 T cell receptor beta chains below was sequenced from the same sample in a study of blood T cell repertoires in COVID-19. Assay: immunoSEQ multiplex PCR; the TCRdb copy retains only in-frame clones and omits some. The sample has about 220,000 clones; around 83% are singletons. Sequencing was carried out using peripheral blood. These receptor sequences come from an elderly woman with COVID-19, enrolled during active disease.

The rearrangement joins TRBV28 to TRBJ2-7, with a weak D call TRBD1 (6 bases). The CDR3 is 15 amino acids. Germline-derived CDR1 and CDR2 are MDHEN and SYDVKM. Trimming left V 6 bases short and J 3 bases short, with 18 bases between. CDR3 bases: TGTGCCAGCAGCACTCTCGGGACACCCGTCTACGAGCAGTACTTC. Translating gives CASSTLGTPVYEQYF.

The chain recombines TRBV11-1 with TRBJ2-3; 7 nucleotides match TRBD2. V shed 0 bases, J shed 0 bases, and the junction held 3 bases outside the gene matches. Per the germline V gene, CDR1 is SGHAT and CDR2 is FQDESV (reference sequence). The CDR3 extends over 16 amino acids. The CDR3 loop is CASSLARGLSTDTQYF. CDR3 nucleotides: TGTGCCAGCAGCTTAGCGCGGGGGTTGAGCACAGATACGCAGTATTTT.

The V call is TRBV5-1, the J call TRBJ2-1, with D perhaps matching TRBD1 (6 bases). The length of the CDR3 is 14 residues. Trimming pared 0 bases from V and 7 bases from J, leaving 11 bases between. Germline CDR1 is SGHRS and CDR2 is YFSETQ. Here the CDR3 reads CASSLDRAINEQFF. The CDR3 nucleotides read TGCGCCAGCAGCTTGGACAGGGCGATTAATGAGCAGTTCTTC.

This chain connects TRBV29-1 to TRBJ2-5; 7 bases match TRBD1. Germline V gene lookup returns CDR1 SQVTM and CDR2 ANQGSEA. The CDR3 runs 13 residues. J lost 4 bases, V lost 5 bases, and 7 bases had no gene match. This CDR3 reads CSVPSQGSETQYF. Written as DNA, the CDR3 is TGCAGCGTTCCCTCACAGGGGTCAGAGACCCAGTACTTC.

The chain uses TRBV6-1 and TRBJ1-2; D ambiguous. Germline V CDR1 and CDR2: MNHNS, SASEGT. V was trimmed by 0 bases and J by 14 bases, leaving 16 bases between them. The CDR3 length is 13 residues. The CDR3 sequence: CASSEAEGSPRTF. The CDR3 DNA is TGTGCCAGCAGTGAAGCGGAAGGGAGCCCTAGGACCTTC.

J is TRBJ1-1 and V is TRBV6-5; 7 nucleotides match TRBD1. CDR3 length: 13 amino acids. J was trimmed by 0 bases and V by 8 bases; bases with no gene match: 3. Germline V gene data show CDR1 as MNHEY and CDR2 as SVGAGI. This CDR3 reads CASAGQLNTEAFF. CDR3 nucleotides: TGTGCCAGCGCGGGACAGTTGAACACTGAAGCTTTCTTT.

The J gene is TRBJ2-3, the V gene TRBV19; 10 bases agree with TRBD2. CDR1 and CDR2 (germline): LNHDA, SQIVND (reference sequence). The CDR3 runs 13 residues. Unmatched junction bases numbered 4, after V lost 7 bases and J lost 6 bases. The CDR3 DNA sequence: TGTGCCAGTACTAGCGGGAGATACGATACGCAGTATTTT. It yields the protein CASTSGRYDTQYF.

The chain recombines TRBV5-5 with TRBJ2-5; 11 positions agree with TRBD2. V gave up 3 bases and J gave up 2 bases; unmatched junction bases: 6. CDR1 and CDR2 from the germline V gene are SGHKS and YYEKEE (reference sequence). There are 16 residues in the CDR3. The CDR3 DNA reads TGTGCCAGCAGCTCTTTGGTAGCGGGGGGGCAAGAGACCCAGTACTTC. Amino acid sequence: CASSSLVAGGQETQYF.

The V call is TRBV5-4, the J call TRBJ1-2; 10 nucleotides line up with TRBD1. V lost 2 bases, J lost 3 bases, and 1 base stayed unmatched. CDR1 is SGHNT and CDR2 is YYREEE in the germline V gene (reference sequence). The CDR3 length is 14 residues. The DNA for the CDR3 is TGTGCCAGCAGCTTCGGGACAGGGGACTATGGCTACACCTTC. Translation: CASSFGTGDYGYTF. Supplemented by reference TRBV5-4 and TRBJ1-2, the full variable domain reads ETGVTQSPTHLIKTRGQQVTLRCSSQSGHNTVSWYQQALGQGPQFIFQYYREEENGRGNFPPRFSGLQFPNYSSELNVNALELDDSALYLCASSFGTGDYGYTFGSGTRLTVV.